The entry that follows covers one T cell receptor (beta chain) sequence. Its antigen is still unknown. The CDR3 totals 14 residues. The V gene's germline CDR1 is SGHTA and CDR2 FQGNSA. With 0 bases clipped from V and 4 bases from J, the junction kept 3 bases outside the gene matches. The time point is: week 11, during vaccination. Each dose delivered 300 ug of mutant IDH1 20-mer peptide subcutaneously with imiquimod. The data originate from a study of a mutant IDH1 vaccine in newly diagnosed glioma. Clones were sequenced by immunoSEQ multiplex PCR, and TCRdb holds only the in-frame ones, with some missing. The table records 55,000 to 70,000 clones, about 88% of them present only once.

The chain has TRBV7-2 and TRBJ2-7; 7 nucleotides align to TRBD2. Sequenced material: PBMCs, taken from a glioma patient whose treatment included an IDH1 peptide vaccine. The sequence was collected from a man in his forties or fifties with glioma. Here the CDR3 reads CASSLAGTTYEQYF. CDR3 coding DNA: TGTGCCAGCAGCTTAGCAGGGACTACGTACGAGCAGTACTTC.